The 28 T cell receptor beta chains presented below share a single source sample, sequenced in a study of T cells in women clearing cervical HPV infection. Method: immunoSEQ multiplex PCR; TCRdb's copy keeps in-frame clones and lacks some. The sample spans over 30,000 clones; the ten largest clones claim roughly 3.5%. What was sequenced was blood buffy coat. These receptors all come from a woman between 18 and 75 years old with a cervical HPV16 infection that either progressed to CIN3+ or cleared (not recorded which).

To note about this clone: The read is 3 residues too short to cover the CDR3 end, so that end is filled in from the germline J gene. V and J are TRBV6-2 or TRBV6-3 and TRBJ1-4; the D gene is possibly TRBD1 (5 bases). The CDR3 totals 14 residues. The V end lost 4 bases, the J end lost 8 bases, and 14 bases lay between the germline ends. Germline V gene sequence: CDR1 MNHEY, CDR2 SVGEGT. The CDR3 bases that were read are TGTGCCAGCAGTTCGGTACAGGCGGTGGAAAAA. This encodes CASSSVQAVEK. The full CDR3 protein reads CASSSVQAVEKLFF.

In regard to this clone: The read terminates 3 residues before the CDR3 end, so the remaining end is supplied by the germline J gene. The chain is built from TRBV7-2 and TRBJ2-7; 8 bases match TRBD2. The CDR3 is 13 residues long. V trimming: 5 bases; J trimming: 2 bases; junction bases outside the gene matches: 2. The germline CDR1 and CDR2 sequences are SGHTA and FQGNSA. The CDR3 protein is CASSPSGPYEQYF. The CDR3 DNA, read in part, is TGTGCCAGCAGCCCTAGCGGGCCCTACGAG.

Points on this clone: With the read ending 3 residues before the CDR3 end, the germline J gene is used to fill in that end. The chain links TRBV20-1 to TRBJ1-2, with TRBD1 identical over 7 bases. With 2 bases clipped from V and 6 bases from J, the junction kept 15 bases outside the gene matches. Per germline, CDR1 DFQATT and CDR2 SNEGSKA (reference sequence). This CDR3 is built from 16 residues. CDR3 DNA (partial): TGCAGTGCTAGACGAGAAGGGACAGCCTTTCTCGATGGC. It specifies CSARREGTAFLDG. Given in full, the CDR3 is CSARREGTAFLDGYTF.

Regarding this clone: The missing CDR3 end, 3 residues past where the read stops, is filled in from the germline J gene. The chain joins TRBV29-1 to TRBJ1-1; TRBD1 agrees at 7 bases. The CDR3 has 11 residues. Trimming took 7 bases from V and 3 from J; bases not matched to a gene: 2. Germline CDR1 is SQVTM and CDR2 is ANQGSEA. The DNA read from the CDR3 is TGCAGCGCCGGGACAGACACTGAA. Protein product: CSAGTDTE. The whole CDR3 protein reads CSAGTDTEAFF.

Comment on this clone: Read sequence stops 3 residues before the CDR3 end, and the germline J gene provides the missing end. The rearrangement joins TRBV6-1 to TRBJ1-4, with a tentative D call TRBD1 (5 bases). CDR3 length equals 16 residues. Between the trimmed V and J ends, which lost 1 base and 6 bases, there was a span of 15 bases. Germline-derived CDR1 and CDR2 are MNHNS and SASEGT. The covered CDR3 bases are TGTGCCAGCAGTGAAGAGGCACTAGGGACTTATGAAAAA. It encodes CASSEEALGTYEK. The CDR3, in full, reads CASSEEALGTYEKLFF.

Incomplete CDR3 DNA: TGTGCCAGCAGCCCCCCGGGGGGGGCCAACGTC. Amino acid sequence: CASSPPGGANV. The full CDR3 reads CASSPPGGANVLTF. The chain is built from TRBV7-6 and TRBJ2-6, with D perhaps TRBD2 (5 bases). The read falls 3 residues short of the CDR3 end, and the missing part is taken from the germline J gene. The length of the CDR3 is 14 residues. The germline gives CDR1 SGHVS, CDR2 FNYEAQ. Trimming cost V 5 bases and J 4 bases, with 9 bases left between them.

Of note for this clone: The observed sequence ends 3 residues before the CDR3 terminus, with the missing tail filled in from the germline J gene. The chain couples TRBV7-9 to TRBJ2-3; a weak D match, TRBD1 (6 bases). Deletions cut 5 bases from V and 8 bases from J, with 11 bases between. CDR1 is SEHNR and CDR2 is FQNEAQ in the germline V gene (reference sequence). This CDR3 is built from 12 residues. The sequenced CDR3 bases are TGTGCCAGCAGCCCAGGGGAGTCTACG. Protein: CASSPGEST. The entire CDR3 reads CASSPGESTQYF.

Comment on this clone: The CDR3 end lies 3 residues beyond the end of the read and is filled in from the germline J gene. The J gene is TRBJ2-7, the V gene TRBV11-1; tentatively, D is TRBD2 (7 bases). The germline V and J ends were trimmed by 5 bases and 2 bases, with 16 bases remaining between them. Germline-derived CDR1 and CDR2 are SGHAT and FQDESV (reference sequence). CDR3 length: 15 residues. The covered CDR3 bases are TGTGCCAGCAGCCGGGGGGCGGGAGAGACCTACGAG. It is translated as CASSRGAGETYE. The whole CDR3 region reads CASSRGAGETYEQYF.

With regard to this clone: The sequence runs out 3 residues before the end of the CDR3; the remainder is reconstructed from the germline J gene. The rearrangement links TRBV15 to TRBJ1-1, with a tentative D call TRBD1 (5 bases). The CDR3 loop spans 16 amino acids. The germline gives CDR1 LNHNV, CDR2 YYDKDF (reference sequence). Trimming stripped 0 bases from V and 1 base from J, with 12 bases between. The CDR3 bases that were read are TGTGCCACCAGCAGAGAAATTGCTCAGGGGAACACTGAA. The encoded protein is CATSREIAQGNTE. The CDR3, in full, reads CATSREIAQGNTEAFF.

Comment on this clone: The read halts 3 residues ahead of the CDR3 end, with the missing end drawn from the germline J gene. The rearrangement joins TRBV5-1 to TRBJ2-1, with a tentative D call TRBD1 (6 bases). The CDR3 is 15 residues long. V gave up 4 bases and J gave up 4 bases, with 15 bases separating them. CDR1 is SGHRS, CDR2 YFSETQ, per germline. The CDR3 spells CASSPTGTRYNEQFF. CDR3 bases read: TGCGCCAGCAGCCCAACCGGGACAAGATACAATGAG.

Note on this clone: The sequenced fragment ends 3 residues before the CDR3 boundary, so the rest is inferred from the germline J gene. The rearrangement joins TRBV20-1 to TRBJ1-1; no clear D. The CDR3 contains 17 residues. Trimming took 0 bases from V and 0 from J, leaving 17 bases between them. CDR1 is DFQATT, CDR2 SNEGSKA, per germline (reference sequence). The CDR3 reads CSARDEEAGGLNTEAFF. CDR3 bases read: TGCAGTGCTAGAGATGAGGAGGCAGGAGGTTTGAACACTGAA.

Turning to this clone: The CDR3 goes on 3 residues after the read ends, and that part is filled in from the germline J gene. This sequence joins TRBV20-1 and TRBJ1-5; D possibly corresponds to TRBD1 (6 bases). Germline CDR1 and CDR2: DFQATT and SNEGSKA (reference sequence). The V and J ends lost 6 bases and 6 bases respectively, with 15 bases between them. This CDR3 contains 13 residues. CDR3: CSAMRGGGQPQHF. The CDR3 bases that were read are TGCAGTGCCATGAGGGGAGGGGGTCAGCCC.

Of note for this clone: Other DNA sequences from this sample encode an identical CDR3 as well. The CDR3 region is CATSDGNREGTEAFF. CDR3 bases read: TGTGCCACCAGTGATGGGAACAGGGAGGGCACTGAA. This rearrangement joins TRBV24-1 to TRBJ1-1; maybe TRBD1 (6 bases). The CDR3 end lies 3 residues beyond the end of the read and is filled in from the germline J gene. Germline lookup yields CDR1 KGHDR and CDR2 SFDVKD. The V end was cut by 3 bases, the J end by 4 bases, with 14 bases between. This CDR3 spans 15 amino acids.

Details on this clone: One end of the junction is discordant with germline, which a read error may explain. CDR3 protein: CASSHDIGAGADTQYF. The CDR3 DNA, read in part, is TGCGCCAGCAGCCACGATATAGGGGCGGGGGCAGATACG. The chain employs TRBV4-2 and TRBJ2-3, with 7 nucleotides matching TRBD2. The read stops 3 residues short of the end of the CDR3; the missing end is completed from the germline J gene. Germline CDR1 LGHNA, CDR2 YNFKEQ. The CDR3 totals 16 residues.

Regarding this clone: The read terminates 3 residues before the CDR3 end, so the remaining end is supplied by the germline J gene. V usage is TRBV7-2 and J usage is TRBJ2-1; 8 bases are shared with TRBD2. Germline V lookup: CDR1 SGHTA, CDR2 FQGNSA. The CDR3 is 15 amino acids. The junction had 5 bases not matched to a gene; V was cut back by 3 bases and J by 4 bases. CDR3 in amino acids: CASSFGRGRYNEQFF. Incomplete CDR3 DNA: TGTGCCAGCAGCTTCGGGAGGGGCCGGTACAATGAG.

The sequenced CDR3 bases are TGTGCCAGCTCCCTGGGGGGGCAGCCCTCAGATACG. It encodes CASSLGGQPSDT. The CDR3 as a whole reads CASSLGGQPSDTQYF. This chain links TRBV18 with TRBJ2-3; perhaps TRBD2 as D (7 bases). The observed sequence ends 3 residues before the CDR3 terminus, with the missing tail filled in from the germline J gene. V was shortened by 6 bases and J by 4 bases, with 17 bases between the two germline ends. CDR1 and CDR2 (germline): KGHSH, LQKENI. The CDR3 has 15 residues.

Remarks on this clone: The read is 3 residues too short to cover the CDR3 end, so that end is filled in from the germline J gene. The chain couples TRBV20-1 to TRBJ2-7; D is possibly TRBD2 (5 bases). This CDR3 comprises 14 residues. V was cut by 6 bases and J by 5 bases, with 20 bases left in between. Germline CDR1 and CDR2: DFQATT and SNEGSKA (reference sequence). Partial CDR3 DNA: TGCAGTGCCTCCGAACGGCTGACTATCCACGAG. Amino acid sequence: CSASERLTIHE. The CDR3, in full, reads CSASERLTIHEQYF.

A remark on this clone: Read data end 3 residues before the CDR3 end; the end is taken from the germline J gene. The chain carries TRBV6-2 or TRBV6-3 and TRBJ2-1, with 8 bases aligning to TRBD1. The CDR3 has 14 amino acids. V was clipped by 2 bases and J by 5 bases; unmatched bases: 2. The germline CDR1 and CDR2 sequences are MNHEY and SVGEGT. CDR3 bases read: TGTGCCAGCAGTTACCCGGACAGGGACAATGAG. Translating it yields CASSYPDRDNE. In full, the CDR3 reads CASSYPDRDNEQFF.

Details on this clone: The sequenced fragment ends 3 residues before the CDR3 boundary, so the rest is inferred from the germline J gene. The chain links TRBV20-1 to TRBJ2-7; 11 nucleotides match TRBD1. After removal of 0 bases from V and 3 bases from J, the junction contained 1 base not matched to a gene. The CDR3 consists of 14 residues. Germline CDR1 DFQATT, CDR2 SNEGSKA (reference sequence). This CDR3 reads CSAREGTGGYEQYF. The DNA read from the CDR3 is TGCAGTGCTAGAGAAGGGACAGGGGGCTACGAG.

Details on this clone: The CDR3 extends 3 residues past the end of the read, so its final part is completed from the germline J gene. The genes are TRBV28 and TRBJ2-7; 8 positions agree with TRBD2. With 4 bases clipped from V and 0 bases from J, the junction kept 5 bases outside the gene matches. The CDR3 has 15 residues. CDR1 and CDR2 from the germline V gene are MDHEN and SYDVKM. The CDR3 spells CASSYERGSSYEQYF. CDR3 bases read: TGTGCCAGCAGTTATGAGCGGGGGTCCTCCTACGAG.

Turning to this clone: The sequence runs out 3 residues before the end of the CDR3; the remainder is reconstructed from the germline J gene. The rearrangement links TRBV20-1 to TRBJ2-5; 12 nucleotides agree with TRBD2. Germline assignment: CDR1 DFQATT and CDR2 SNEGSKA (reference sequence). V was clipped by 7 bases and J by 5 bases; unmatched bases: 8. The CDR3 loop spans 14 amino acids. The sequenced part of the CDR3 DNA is TGCAGTGGGCTAGCGGGAGGGCGAGGTGAGACC. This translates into CSGLAGGRGET. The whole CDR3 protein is CSGLAGGRGETQYF.

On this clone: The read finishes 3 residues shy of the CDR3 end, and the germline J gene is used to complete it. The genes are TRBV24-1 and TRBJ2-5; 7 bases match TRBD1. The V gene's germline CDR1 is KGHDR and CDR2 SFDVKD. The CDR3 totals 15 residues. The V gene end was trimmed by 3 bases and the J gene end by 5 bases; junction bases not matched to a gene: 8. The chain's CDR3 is CATSDPDRDSETQYF. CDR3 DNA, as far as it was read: TGTGCCACCAGTGATCCTGACAGGGATAGTGAGACC.

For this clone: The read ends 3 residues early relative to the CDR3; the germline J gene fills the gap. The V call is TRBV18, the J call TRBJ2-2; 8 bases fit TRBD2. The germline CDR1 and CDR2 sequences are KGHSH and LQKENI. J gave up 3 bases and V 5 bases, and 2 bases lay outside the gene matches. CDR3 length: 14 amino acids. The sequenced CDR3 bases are TGTGCCAGCTCATCCGGGGGGGACACCGGGGAG. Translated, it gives CASSSGGDTGE. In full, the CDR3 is CASSSGGDTGELFF.

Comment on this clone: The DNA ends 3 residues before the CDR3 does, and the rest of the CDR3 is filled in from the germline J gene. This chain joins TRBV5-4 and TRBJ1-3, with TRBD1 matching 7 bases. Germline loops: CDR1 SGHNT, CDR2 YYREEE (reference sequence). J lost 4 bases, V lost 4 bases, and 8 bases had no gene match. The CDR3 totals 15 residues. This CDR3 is CASSLTGHGGNTIYF. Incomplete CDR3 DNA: TGTGCCAGCAGCCTGACAGGGCATGGAGGAAACACC.

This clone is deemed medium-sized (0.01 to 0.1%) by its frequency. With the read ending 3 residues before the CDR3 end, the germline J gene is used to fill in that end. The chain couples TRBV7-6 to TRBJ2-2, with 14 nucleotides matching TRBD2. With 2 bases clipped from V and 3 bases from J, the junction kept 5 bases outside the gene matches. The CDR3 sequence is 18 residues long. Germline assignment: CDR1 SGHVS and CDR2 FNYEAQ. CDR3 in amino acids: CASSLSGTSGGYTGELFF. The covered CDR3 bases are TGTGCCAGCAGCTTATCTGGGACTAGCGGGGGATACACCGGGGAG.

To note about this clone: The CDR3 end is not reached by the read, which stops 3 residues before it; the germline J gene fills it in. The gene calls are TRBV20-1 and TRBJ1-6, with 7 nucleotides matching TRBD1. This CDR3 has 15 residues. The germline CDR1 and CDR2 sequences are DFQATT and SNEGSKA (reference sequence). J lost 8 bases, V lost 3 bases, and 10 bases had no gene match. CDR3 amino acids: CSASRSGQADSPLHF. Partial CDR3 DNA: TGCAGTGCTAGTAGGAGCGGACAGGCAGATTCACCC.

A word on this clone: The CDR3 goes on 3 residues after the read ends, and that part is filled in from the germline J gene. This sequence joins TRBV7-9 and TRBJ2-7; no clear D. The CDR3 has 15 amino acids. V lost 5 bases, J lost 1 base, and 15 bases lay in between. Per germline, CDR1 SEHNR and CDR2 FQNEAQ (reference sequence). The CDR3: CASSAAHLNSYEQYF. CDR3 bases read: TGTGCCAGCAGCGCAGCGCATCTGAATTCCTACGAG.

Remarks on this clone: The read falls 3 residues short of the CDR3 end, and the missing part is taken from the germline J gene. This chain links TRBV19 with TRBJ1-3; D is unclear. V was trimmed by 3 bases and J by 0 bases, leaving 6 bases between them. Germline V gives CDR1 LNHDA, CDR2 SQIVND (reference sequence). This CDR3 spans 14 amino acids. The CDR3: CASSITSSGNTIYF. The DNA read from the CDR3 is TGTGCCAGTAGTATTACAAGCTCTGGAAACACC. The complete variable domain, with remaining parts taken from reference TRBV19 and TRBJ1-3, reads DGGITQSPKYLFRKEGQNVTLSCEQNLNHDAMYWYRQDPGQGLRLIYYSQIVNDFQKGDIAEGYSVSREKKESFPLTVTSAQKNPTAFYLCASSITSSGNTIYFGEGSWLTVV.